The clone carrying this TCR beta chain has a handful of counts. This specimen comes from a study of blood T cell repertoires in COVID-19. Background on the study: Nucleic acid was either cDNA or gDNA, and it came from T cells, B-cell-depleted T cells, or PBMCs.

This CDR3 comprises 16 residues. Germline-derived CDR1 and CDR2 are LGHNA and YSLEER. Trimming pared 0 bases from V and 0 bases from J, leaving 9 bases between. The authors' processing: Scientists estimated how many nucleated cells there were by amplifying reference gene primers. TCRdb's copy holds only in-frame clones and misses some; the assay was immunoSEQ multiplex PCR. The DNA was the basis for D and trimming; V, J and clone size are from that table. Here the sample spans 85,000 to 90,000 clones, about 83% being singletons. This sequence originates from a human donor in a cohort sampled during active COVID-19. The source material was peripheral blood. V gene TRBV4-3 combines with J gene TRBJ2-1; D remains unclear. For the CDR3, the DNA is TGCGCCAGCAGCCAAGAATTCACCAGCTCCTACAATGAGCAGTTCTTC. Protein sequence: CASSQEFTSSYNEQFF.